This TCR beta chain is from a study of cytomegalovirus exposure and HLA in healthy donors. Study results and limitations: Prior analysis indicated that the majority of TCR beta V segments exhibited productivity approximately 90% or approximately 30% of the time. When a later analysis compared HLA-associated TCR beta chains with equally common others, the HLA-associated chains turned out to be more clonally expanded and to have lower generation probabilities. Researchers counted 180 or so TCR beta chains as cytomegalovirus-associated.

The germline CDR1 and CDR2 sequences are MGHRA and YSYEKL. The CDR3 consists of 16 residues. V was cut by 7 bases and J by 8 bases, with 23 bases left in between. A multiplex PCR was run with 60 Vbeta primers and 13 Jbeta primers. Produced via immunoSEQ multiplex PCR; TCRdb's table is partial and in-frame only. Here the sample table reports approximately 200,000 clones. On this clone: No antigen is known for it.

The V call is TRBV4-1, the J call TRBJ2-2; D is perhaps TRBD1 (6 bases). Sequencing was carried out using PBMCs. This sequence was found in a boy aged 10-17 years in good health and CMV-seronegative. The CDR3 nucleotides read TGCGCCAGCATGCATCGCCTAGAGAGGGGGAAGGGGGAGCTGTTTTTT. As protein: CASMHRLERGKGELFF.